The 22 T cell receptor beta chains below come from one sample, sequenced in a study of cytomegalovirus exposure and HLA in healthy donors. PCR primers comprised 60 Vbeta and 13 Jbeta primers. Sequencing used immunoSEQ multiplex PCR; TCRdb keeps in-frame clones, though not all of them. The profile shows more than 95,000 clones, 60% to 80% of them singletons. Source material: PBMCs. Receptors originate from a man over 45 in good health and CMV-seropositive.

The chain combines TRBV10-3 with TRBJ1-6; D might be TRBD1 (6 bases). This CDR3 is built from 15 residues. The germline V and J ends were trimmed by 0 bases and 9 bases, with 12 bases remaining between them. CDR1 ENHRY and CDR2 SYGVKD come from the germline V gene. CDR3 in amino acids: CAISESGQGPSPLHF. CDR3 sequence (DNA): TGTGCCATCAGTGAGTCGGGGCAGGGGCCTTCACCCCTCCACTTT.

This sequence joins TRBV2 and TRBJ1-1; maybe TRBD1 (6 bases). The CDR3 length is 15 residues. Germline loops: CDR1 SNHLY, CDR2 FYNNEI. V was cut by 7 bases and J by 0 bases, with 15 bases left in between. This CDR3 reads CASTSEGGMNTEAFF. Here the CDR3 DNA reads TGTGCCAGCACTTCCGAAGGGGGAATGAACACTGAAGCTTTCTTT.

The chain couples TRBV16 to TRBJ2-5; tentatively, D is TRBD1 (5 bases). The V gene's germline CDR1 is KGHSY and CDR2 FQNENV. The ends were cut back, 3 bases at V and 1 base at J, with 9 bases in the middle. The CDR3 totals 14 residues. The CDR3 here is CASSHTDTQETQYF. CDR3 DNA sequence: TGTGCCAGCAGCCATACGGACACCCAAGAGACCCAGTACTTC.

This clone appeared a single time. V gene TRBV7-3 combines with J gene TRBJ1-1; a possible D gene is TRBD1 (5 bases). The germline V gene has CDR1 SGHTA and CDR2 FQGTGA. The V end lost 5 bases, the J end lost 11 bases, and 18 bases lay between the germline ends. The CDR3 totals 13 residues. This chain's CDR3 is CASSPGLAQEAFF. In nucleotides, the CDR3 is TGTGCCAGCAGCCCGGGACTAGCGCAAGAGGCTTTCTTT.

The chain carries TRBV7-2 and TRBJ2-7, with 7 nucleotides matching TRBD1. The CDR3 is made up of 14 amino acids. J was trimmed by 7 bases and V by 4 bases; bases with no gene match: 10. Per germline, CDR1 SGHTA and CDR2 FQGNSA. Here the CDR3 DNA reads TGTGCCAGCAGCTCCGGGACAGAATTAAAAGAGCAGTACTTC. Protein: CASSSGTELKEQYF.

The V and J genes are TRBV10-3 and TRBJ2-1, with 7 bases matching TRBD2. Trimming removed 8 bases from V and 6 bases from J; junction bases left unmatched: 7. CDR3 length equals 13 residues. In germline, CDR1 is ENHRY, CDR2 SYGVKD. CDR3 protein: CAIGREVINEQFF. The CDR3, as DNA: TGTGCCATCGGGAGGGAGGTTATCAATGAGCAGTTCTTC.

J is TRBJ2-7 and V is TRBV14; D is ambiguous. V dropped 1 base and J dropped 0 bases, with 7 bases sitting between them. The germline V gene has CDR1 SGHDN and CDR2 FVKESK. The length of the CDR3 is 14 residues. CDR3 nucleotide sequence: TGTGCCAGCAGCCAAGGAGTCCCCTCCTACGAGCAGTACTTC. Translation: CASSQGVPSYEQYF.

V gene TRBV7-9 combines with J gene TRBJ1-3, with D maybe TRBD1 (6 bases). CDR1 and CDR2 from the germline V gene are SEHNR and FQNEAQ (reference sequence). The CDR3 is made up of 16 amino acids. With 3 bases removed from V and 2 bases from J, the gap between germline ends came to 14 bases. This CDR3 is CASSFSGASPGNTIYF. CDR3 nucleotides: TGTGCCAGCAGCTTCTCAGGGGCGAGCCCTGGAAACACCATATATTTT.

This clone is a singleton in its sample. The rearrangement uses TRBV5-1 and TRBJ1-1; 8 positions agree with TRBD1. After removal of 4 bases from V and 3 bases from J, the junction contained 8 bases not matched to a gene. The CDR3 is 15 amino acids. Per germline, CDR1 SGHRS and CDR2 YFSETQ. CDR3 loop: CASSPGQGIDTEAFF. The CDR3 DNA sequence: TGCGCCAGCAGCCCAGGACAGGGTATCGACACTGAAGCTTTCTTT.

CDR3 residues: CASRGGTSLSQQYF. The DNA for the CDR3 is TGTGCCAGCAGAGGCGGGACTAGCCTAAGTCAGCAGTACTTC. The gene calls are TRBV6-1 and TRBJ2-7; 9 nucleotides align to TRBD2. The V gene's germline CDR1 is MNHNS and CDR2 SASEGT. The trim removed 6 bases at V and 8 bases at J, leaving 11 bases unmatched. This CDR3 has 14 residues.

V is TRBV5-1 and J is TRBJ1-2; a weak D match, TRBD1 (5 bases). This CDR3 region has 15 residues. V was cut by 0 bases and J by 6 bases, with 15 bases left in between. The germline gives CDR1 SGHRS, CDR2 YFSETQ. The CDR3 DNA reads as TGCGCCAGCAGCTTGGGCCGGACCAGGGATAATGGCTACACCTTC. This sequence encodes CASSLGRTRDNGYTF.

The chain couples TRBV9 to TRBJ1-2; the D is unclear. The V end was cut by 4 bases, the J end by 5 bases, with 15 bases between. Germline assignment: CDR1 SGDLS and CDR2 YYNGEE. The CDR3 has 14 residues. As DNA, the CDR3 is TGTGCCAGCAGCCTTCCGGGGAATTCATATGGCTACACCTTC. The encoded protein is CASSLPGNSYGYTF.

The CDR3 loop reads CASSFGGRMNEQFF. The CDR3 DNA sequence: TGTGCCAGCAGCTTTGGCGGGAGAATGAATGAGCAGTTCTTC. The chain uses TRBV7-9 and TRBJ2-1; TRBD2 agrees at 7 bases. CDR1 SEHNR and CDR2 FQNEAQ come from the germline V gene (reference sequence). V lost 3 bases and J lost 7; bases outside the gene matches: 6. This CDR3 contains 14 residues.

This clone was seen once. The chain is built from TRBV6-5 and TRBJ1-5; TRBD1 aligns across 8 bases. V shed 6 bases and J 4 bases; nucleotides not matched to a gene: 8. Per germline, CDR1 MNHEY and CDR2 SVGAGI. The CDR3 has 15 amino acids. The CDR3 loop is CASRESGGANQPQHF. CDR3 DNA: TGTGCCAGCAGGGAATCAGGGGGCGCGAATCAGCCCCAGCATTTT.

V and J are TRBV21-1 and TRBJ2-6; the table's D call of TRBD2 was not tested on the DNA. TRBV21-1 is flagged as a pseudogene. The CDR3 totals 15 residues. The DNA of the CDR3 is TGTGCCAGCAGCGCACCCGGGAGGGAAGCCAACGTCCTGACTTTC. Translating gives CASSAPGREANVLTF.

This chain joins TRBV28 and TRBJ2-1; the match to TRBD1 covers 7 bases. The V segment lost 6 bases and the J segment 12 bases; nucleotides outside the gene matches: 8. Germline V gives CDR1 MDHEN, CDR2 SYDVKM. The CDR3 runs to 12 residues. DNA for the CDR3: TGTGCCAGCAGCCCCGGGAACAGGGGGCAGTTCTTC. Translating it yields CASSPGNRGQFF.

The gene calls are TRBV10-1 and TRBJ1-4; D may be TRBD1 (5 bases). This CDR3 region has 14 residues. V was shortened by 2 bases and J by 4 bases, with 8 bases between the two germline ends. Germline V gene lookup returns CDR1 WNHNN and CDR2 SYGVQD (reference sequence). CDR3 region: CASSETGNNEKLFF. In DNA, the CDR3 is TGCGCCAGCAGTGAGACAGGCAATAATGAAAAACTGTTTTTT.

CDR3 coding DNA: TGTGCCACCAGCAGAGATCTGGAGGGAGTCACCGAGCAGTACTTC. Translation: CATSRDLEGVTEQYF. The genes are TRBV15 and TRBJ2-7, with TRBD2 as a possible D gene (6 bases). The CDR3 covers 15 residues. Trimming took off 0 bases at V and 6 bases at J, with 15 bases between the two ends. Germline CDR1 is LNHNV and CDR2 is YYDKDF (reference sequence).

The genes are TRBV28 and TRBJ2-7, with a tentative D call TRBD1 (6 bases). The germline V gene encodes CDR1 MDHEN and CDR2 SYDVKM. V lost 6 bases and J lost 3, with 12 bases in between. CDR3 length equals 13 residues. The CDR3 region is CASSSGTYYEQYF. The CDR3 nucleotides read TGTGCCAGCAGCTCGGGGACATACTACGAGCAGTACTTC. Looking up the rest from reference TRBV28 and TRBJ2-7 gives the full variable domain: DVKVTQSSRYLVKRTGEKVFLECVQDMDHENMFWYRQDPGLGLRLIYFSYDVKMKEKGDIPEGYSVSREKKERFSLILESASTNQTSMYLCASSSGTYYEQYFGPGTRLTVT.

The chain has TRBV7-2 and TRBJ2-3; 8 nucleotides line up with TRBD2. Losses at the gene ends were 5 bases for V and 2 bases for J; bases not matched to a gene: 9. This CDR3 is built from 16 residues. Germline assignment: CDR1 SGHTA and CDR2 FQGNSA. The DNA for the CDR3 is TGTGCCAGCAGCCAATTCGGGGGGGGGTTCACAGATACGCAGTATTTT. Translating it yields CASSQFGGGFTDTQYF.

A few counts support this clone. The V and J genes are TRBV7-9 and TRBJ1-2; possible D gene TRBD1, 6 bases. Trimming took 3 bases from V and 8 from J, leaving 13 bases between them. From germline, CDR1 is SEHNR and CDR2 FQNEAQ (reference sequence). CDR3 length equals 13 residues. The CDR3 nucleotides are TGTGCCAGCAGCTTCGGGGGGGCGCAGGGCTACACCTTC. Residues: CASSFGGAQGYTF.

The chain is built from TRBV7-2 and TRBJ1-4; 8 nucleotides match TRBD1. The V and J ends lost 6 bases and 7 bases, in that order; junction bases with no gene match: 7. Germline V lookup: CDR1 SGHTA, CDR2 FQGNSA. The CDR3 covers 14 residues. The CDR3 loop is CASSIPGTGEKLFF. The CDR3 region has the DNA TGTGCCAGCAGTATACCCGGGACAGGTGAAAAACTGTTTTTT.